This T cell receptor beta chain was sequenced for a study of OX40 agonist ivuxolimab in advanced cancers. Background on the whole study: Ivuxolimab, which targeted the costimulatory receptor OX40 (CD134), was an agonistic, fully human IgG2 monoclonal antibody. Intravenous ivuxolimab was administered to patients every 2 weeks at six dose levels: 0.01, 0.1, 0.3, 1.5, 3 and 10 mg/kg. Of the roughly 51 patients in dose escalation, about 19 had hepatocellular carcinoma, approximately 15 had melanoma, 9 had renal cell carcinoma and 9 had head and neck cancer. A male proportion of 82.7% and a mean age of roughly 58 years, ranging from 23 to 79, were recorded for the dose-escalation cohort. Patients were allowed to have had prior anti-PD-1, anti-PD-L1 or anti-CTLA-4 therapy, and around 40% of the dose-escalation patients had previously received checkpoint inhibitors. Partial responses occurred in three dose-escalation patients: two with cutaneous melanoma and one with hepatocellular carcinoma. The purpose of peripheral TCRbeta sequencing was to test whether ivuxolimab changed TCR sequence diversity and led to clonal T-cell expansion. The paper reports the monotherapy dose-escalation portion (N of about 51 patients) of the phase I ivuxolimab trial. General conclusions and limits of the study: At doses from 0.1 to 3.0 mg/kg, clonal expansion was seen in both CD4+ and CD8+ blood T cells between baseline and week 6. The antigen specificity of the clonally expanded peripheral T cells was not determined. Low levels of normalized T-cell clonal expansion were also shown by some nonresponding patients. After ivuxolimab, CD8+ T cells had more expanded clones than CD4+ T cells on average. In the 0.1-3.0 mg/kg groups, partial responders were among the patients with the lowest normalized peripheral clonal expansion, particularly in CD8+ T cells.

To sequence the TCRbeta CDR3 region, genomic DNA was isolated from the sorted cells. TCRbeta CDR3 regions were sequenced using the immunoSEQ Assay. TCRdb re-hosts the immuneACCESS table, in-frame sequences only. Its copies lack some clones; in the studies checked, an unresolved V gene accounts for under half of them, and the cause for the rest is not known. The sample records 80,000 to 130,000 clones, approximately 90% of which are singletons. The ten largest clones capture 0.31% of the sample. The trial excluded patients who had a history of autoimmune disease or who were on systemic immunosuppression. In every dose cohort, peripheral blood was drawn for TCR sequencing at baseline, cycle 4 day 1, and cycle 7 day 1. The samples were taken from a phase I, first-in-human, multicenter, open-label dose-escalation trial of ivuxolimab. Adults with locally advanced or metastatic head and neck squamous cell, hepatocellular, melanoma or renal cell carcinoma were enrolled in the trial. Before TCR sequencing, CD4+ T cells and CD8+ T cells were sorted from peripheral blood as separate populations.

V gives up 0 bases and J gives up 0 bases, and the segment between their germline ends measures 9 bases. From a lookup of the germline V gene, CDR1 and CDR2 are SGHTA and FQGNSA. The CDR3 runs 17 amino acids, cysteine and phenylalanine included. The entry retains the CDR3 DNA only, 51 bases that are in frame from base 1. On this clone: Its antigen is currently not known. Within one base of it there is no much larger clone, and no base qualities were kept.

This receptor was taken from an adult with an advanced solid tumor such as melanoma, head and neck, liver or kidney cancer. In this chain, TRBV7-2 is recombined with TRBJ2-6; the D gene lacks a confident call. Source: CD4+ or CD8+ T cells sorted from blood, taken in a trial of the OX40 agonist ivuxolimab. CDR3 sequence: CASSLAVALSGANVLTF. The bases read TGTGCCAGCAGCTTAGCGGTTGCCCTCTCTGGGGCCAACGTCCTGACTTTC. The CDR3, completed at both ends by the reference TRBV7-2 and TRBJ2-6 genes, gives the full variable domain GAGVSQSPSNKVTEKGKDVELRCDPISGHTALYWYRQSLGQGLEFLIYFQGNSAPDKSGLPSDRFSAERTGGSVSTLTIQRTQQEDSAVYLCASSLAVALSGANVLTFGAGSRLTVL.